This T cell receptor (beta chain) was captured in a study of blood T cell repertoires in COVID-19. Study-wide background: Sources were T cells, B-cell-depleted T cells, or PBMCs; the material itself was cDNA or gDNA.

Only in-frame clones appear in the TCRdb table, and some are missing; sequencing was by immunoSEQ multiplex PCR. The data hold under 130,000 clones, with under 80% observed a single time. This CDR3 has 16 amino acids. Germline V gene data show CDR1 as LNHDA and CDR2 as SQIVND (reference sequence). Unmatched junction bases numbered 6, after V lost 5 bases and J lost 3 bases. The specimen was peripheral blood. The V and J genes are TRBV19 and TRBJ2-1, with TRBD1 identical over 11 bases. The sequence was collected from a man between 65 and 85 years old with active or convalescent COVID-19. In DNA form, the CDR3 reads TGTGCCAGTAGTGCCCGGACAGGGGGCTTCTACAATGAGCAGTTCTTC. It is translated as CASSARTGGFYNEQFF. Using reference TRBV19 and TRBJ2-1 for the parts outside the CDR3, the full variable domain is DGGITQSPKYLFRKEGQNVTLSCEQNLNHDAMYWYRQDPGQGLRLIYYSQIVNDFQKGDIAEGYSVSREKKESFPLTVTSAQKNPTAFYLCASSARTGGFYNEQFFGPGTRLTVL.